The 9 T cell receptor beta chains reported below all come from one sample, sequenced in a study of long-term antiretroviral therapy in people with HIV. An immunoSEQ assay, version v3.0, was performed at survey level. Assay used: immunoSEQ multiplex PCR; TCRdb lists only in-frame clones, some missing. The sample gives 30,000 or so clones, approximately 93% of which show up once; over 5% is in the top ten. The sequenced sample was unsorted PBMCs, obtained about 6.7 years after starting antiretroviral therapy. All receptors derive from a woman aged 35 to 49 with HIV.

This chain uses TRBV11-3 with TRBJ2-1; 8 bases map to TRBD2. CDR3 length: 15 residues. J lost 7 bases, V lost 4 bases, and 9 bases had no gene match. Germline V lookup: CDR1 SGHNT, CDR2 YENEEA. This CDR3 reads CASSSGLEFGNEQFF. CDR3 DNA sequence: TGTGCCAGCAGCTCGGGACTAGAGTTTGGGAATGAGCAGTTCTTC.

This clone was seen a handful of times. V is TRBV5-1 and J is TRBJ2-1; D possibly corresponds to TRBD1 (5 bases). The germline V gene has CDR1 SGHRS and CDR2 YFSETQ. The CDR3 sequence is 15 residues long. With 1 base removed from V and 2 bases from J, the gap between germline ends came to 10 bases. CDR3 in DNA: TGCGCCAGCAGCTTGATAGGGGCTACCTACAATGAGCAGTTCTTC. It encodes CASSLIGATYNEQFF.

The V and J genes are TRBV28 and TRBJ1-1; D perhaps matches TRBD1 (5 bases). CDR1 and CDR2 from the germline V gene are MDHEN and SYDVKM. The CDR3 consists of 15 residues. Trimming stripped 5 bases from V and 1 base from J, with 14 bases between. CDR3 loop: CASSQPGLGNTEAFF. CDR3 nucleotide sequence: TGTGCCAGCAGTCAGCCGGGACTAGGGAACACTGAAGCTTTCTTT.

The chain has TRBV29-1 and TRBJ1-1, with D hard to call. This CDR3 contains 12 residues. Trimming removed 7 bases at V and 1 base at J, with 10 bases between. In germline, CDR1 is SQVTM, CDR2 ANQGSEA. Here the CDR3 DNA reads TGCAGCGCCCTAACCACGAACACTGAAGCTTTCTTT. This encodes CSALTTNTEAFF.

The CDR3 loop is CASSQGVAIDSNQPQHF. CDR3 in DNA: TGCGCCAGCAGCCAAGGGGTCGCCATCGACAGCAATCAGCCCCAGCATTTT. V is TRBV4-1 and J is TRBJ1-5; no clear D gene. Trimming pared 1 base from V and 1 base from J, leaving 14 bases between. CDR1 and CDR2 from the germline V gene are MGHRA and YSYEKL. The CDR3 sequence is 17 residues long.

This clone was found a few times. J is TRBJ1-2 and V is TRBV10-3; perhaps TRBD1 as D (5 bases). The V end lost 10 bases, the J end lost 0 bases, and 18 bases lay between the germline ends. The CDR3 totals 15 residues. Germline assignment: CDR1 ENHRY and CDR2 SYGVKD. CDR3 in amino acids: CATRHGARSNYGYTF. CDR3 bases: TGTGCCACCCGCCACGGGGCCAGATCTAACTATGGCTACACCTTC.

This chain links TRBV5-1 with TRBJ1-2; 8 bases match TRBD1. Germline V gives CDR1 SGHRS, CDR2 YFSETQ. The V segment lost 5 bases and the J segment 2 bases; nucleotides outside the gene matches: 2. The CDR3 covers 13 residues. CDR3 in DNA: TGCGCCAGCAGACAGGGGGTGAACTATGGCTACACCTTC. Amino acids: CASRQGVNYGYTF.

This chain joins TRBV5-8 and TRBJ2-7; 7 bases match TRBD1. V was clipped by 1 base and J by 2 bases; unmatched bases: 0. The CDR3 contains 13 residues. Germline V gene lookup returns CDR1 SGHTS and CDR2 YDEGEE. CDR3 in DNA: TGTGCCAGCAGCTTGACAGGGGCCTACGAGCAGTACTTC. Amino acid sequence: CASSLTGAYEQYF.

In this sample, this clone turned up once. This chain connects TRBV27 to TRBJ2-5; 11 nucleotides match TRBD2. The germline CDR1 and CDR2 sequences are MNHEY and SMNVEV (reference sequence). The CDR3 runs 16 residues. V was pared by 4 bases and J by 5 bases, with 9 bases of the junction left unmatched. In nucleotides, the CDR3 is TGTGCCAGCAGTTCCTTTAGCGGGGGGGCCGCGGAGACCCAGTACTTC. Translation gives CASSSFSGGAAETQYF.